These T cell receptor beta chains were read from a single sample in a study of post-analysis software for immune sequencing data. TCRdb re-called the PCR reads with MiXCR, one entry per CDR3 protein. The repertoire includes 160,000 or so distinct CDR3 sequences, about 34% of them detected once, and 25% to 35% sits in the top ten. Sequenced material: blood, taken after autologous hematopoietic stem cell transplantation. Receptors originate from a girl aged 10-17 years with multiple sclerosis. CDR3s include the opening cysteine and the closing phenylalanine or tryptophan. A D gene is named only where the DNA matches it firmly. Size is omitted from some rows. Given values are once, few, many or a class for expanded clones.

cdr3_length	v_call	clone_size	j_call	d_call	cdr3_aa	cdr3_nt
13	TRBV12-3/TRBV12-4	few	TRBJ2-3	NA	CASRQSPTDTQYF	TGTGCCAGCAGACAGTCCCCCACAGATACGCAGTATTTT
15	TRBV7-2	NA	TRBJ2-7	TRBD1	CASSLGGQVPYEQYF	TGTGCCAGCAGCTTAGGTGGACAGGTTCCCTACGAGCAGTACTTC
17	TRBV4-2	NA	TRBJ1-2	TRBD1	CASSQGGQGVGNYGYTF	TGTGCCAGCAGCCAAGGTGGACAGGGTGTTGGCAACTATGGCTACACCTTC
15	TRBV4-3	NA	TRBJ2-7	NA	CASRTQVGVGYEQYF	TGCGCCAGCAGAACCCAGGTGGGGGTGGGCTACGAGCAGTACTTC
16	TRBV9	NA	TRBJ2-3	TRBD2	CASSTSSGRDADTQYF	TGTGCCAGCAGCACAAGCAGCGGGAGGGATGCAGATACGCAGTATTTT
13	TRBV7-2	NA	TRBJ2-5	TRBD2	CASSLTGGKTQYF	TGTGCCAGCAGCTTAACGGGGGGAAAGACCCAGTACTTC
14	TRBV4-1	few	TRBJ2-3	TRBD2	CASASGDYTDTQYF	TGCGCCAGCGCTAGCGGGGATTACACAGATACGCAGTATTTT
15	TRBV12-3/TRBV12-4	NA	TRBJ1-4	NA	CASSDRADGGEKLFF	TGTGCCAGCAGTGACCGGGCAGACGGGGGGGAAAAACTGTTTTTT
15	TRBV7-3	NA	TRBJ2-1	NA	CASSLMGTSYNEQFF	TGTGCCAGCAGCTTAATGGGCACTTCCTACAATGAGCAGTTCTTC
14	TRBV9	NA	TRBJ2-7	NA	CASSPGHRTYEQYF	TGTGCCAGCAGCCCGGGACACCGAACCTACGAGCAGTACTTC
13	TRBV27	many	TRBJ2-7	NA	CASSRGSYTEQYF	TGTGCCAGCAGTCGGGGGTCCTATACCGAGCAGTACTTC
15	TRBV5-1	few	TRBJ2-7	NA	CASMSAPDPRYEQYF	TGCGCCAGCATGTCAGCCCCCGACCCTCGCTACGAGCAGTACTTC
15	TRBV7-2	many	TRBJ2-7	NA	CASSLGGGTWHEQYF	TGTGCCAGCAGCTTAGGTGGGGGCACTTGGCACGAGCAGTACTTC
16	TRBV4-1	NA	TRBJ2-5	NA	CASSQGWGRTQETQYF	TGCGCCAGCAGCCAAGGCTGGGGGAGGACTCAAGAGACCCAGTACTTC
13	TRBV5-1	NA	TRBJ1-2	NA	CASSLGGADGYTF	TGCGCCAGCAGCTTGGGAGGGGCGGATGGCTACACCTTC
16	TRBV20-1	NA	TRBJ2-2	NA	CSARDSSGTLTGELFF	TGCAGTGCTAGAGATTCTTCCGGGACCCTTACCGGGGAGCTGTTTTTT
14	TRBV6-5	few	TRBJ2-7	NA	CASSYSGNRDEQYF	TGTGCCAGCAGTTACTCGGGCAATCGGGACGAGCAGTACTTC
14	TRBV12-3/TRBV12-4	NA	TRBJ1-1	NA	CASSLLSIGTEAFF	TGTGCCAGCAGTTTGCTGTCAATTGGCACTGAAGCTTTCTTT
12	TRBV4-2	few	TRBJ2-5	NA	CASSQDWETQYF	TGTGCCAGCAGCCAAGATTGGGAGACCCAGTACTTC
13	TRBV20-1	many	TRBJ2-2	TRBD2	CSAVSGWGGELFF	TGCAGTGCTGTTAGCGGGTGGGGCGGGGAGCTGTTTTTT
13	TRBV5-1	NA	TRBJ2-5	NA	CVSSLNAQETQYF	TGCGTCAGCAGCTTGAACGCGCAAGAGACCCAGTACTTC
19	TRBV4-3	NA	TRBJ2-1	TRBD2	CASSQGGSRASGNYNEQFF	TGCGCCAGCAGCCAGGGGGGCAGCCGGGCTAGCGGGAATTACAATGAGCAGTTCTTC
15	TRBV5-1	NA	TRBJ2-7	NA	CTSSSTGGTSYEQYF	TGCACCAGCAGCTCGACAGGAGGGACCTCCTACGAGCAGTACTTC
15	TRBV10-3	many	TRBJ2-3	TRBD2	CAISDLWEGSDTQYF	TGTGCCATCAGTGATCTATGGGAGGGCTCAGATACGCAGTATTTT
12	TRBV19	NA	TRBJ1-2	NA	CASSRRNYGYTF	TGTGCCAGTAGTAGGAGGAACTATGGCTACACCTTC
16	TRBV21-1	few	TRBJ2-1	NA	CASSKAWGESYNEQFF	TGTGCCAGCAGCAAAGCTTGGGGGGAGTCCTACAATGAGCAGTTCTTC
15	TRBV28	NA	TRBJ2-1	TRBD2	CASSSRTSGNYEQFF	TGTGCCAGCAGTTCCCGGACTAGCGGGAATTATGAGCAGTTCTTC
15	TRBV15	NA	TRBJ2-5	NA	CATSRDWGASETQYF	TGTGCCACCAGCAGAGATTGGGGTGCGTCAGAGACCCAGTACTTC
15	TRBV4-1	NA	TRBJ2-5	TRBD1	CAGSQPGGFGETQYF	TGCGCCGGCAGCCAACCAGGGGGCTTCGGGGAGACCCAGTACTTC
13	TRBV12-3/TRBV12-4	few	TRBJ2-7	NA	CASVKGTHYEQYF	TGTGCCAGCGTTAAGGGGACCCACTACGAGCAGTACTTC
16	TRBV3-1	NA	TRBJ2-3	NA	CASSQTPGQRSDTQYF	TGTGCCAGCAGCCAAACACCGGGACAAAGATCGGATACGCAGTATTTT
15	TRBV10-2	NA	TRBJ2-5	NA	CASSWGGNQQETQYF	TGCGCCAGCAGTTGGGGCGGAAACCAACAAGAGACCCAGTACTTC
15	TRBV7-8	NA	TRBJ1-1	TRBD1	CASSLDVTGGTEAFF	TGTGCCAGCAGCTTAGACGTGACAGGGGGCACTGAAGCTTTCTTT
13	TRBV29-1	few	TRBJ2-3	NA	CSGGGKGADTQYF	TGCAGCGGGGGGGGTAAGGGGGCAGATACGCAGTATTTT
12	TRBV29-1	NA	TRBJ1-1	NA	CSVKTTVPEAFF	TGCAGCGTGAAGACGACAGTCCCTGAAGCTTTCTTT
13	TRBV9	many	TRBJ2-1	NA	CASSVELVNEQFF	TGTGCCAGCAGCGTAGAACTAGTTAATGAGCAGTTCTTC
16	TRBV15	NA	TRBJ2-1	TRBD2	CATSTLAGAHSHEQFF	TGTGCCACCAGCACTTTAGCGGGAGCCCATTCCCATGAGCAGTTCTTC
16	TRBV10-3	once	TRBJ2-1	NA	CAISALTEGGRGEQFF	TGTGCCATCAGTGCCCTCACTGAGGGGGGCCGGGGTGAGCAGTTCTTC
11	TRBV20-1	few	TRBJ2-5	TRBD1	CSPGQEETQYF	TGCAGCCCGGGACAGGAAGAGACCCAGTACTTC
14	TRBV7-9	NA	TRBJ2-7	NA	CASSFTGSSYEQYF	TGTGCCAGCAGCTTCACGGGAAGCTCCTACGAGCAGTACTTC
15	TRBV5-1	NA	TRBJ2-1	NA	CASRFVMSSYNEQFF	TGCGCCAGCAGATTCGTTATGAGTTCCTACAATGAGCAGTTCTTC
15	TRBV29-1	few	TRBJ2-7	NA	CSVEQYGVGKYEQYF	TGCAGCGTTGAACAATACGGGGTGGGCAAGTATGAGCAGTACTTC
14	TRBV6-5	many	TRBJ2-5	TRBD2	CASSYAGGSETQYF	TGTGCCAGCAGTTACGCGGGAGGAAGTGAGACCCAGTACTTC
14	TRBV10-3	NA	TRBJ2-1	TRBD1	CAISESTGGNEQFF	TGTGCCATCAGTGAGTCGACAGGGGGGAATGAGCAGTTCTTC
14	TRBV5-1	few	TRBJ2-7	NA	CASSFGGMSYEQYF	TGCGCCAGCAGCTTTGGCGGGATGTCCTACGAGCAGTACTTC
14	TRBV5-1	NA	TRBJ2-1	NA	CASTLGEPLNEQFF	TGCGCCAGCACCCTAGGGGAGCCTCTGAATGAGCAGTTCTTC
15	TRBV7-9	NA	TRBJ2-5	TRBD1	CASSFRGPDQETQYF	TGTGCCAGCAGCTTTAGGGGGCCAGACCAAGAGACCCAGTACTTC
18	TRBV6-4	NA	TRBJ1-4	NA	CASRAPRFWGLANEKLFF	TGTGCCAGCAGGGCCCCACGTTTTTGGGGTCTTGCTAATGAAAAACTGTTTTTT
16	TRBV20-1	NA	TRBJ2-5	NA	CSARVGGVPSKETQYF	TGCAGTGCTAGAGTTGGAGGAGTGCCTTCTAAAGAGACCCAGTACTTC
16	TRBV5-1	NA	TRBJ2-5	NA	CASSSYGRAIQETQYF	TGCGCCAGCAGCTCCTACGGCAGGGCGATCCAAGAGACCCAGTACTTC
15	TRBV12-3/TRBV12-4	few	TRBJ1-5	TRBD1	CASSDPDRGFQPQHF	TGTGCCAGCAGTGATCCAGACAGGGGGTTCCAGCCCCAGCATTTT
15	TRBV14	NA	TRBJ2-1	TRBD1	CASSHTGQGINEQFF	TGTGCCAGCAGCCATACGGGACAGGGGATAAATGAGCAGTTCTTC